The 25 T cell receptor beta chains below all came from one sample that was sequenced in a study of T cells expressing NK-cell markers. Using the 5' RACE reads, TCRdb records one entry per CDR3 protein without DNA. The sample includes 500,000 or so distinct CDR3 sequences. Sequencing used blood T cells: a sorted CD56 or NKG2C T cell subset, CD4+ or CD8+ T cells, or bulk PBMC T cells (not recorded which). The receptor set was obtained from a man between 18 and 35 years old in good health.

The chain is built from TRBV5-1 and TRBJ2-1; the TRBD2 assignment by TCRdb is unverifiable without DNA. The CDR3 loop spans 18 amino acids. Per the germline V gene, CDR1 is SGHRS and CDR2 is YFSETQ. The CDR3 sequence: CASSSLKSLAGGRNEQFF.

This rearrangement joins TRBV4-1 to TRBJ2-1; TCRdb's D call of TRBD2 is untestable without DNA. The CDR3 extends over 15 amino acids. CDR1 is MGHRA and CDR2 is YSYEKL in the germline V gene. CDR3 region: CASSGTSGRDGEQFF.

The chain couples TRBV12-3 or TRBV12-4 to TRBJ2-7; the D call of TRBD1 rests on TCRdb alone, since no DNA is present to check it. The CDR3 sequence is 13 residues long. The CDR3 region is CASSPTGLYEQYF.

V and J are TRBV12-3 or TRBV12-4 and TRBJ2-5; TCRdb selects TRBD1, and the lack of DNA leaves this call unchecked. The CDR3 runs 15 residues. The CDR3 sequence: CASSSGPGASETQYF.

The V call is TRBV29-1, the J call TRBJ2-1. Germline V gene sequence: CDR1 SQVTM, CDR2 ANQGSEA. The CDR3 has 15 residues. The CDR3 reads CSVSGVGAGYNEQFF.

The chain is built from TRBV7-2 and TRBJ2-5. The CDR3 consists of 14 residues. CDR1 is SGHTA and CDR2 is FQGNSA in the germline V gene. This CDR3 reads CASRIAGRLGTQYF.

This sequence joins TRBV12-3 or TRBV12-4 and TRBJ2-7; the TCRdb call, TRBD1, lacks DNA for checking. The CDR3 covers 14 residues. CDR3 sequence: CASSSRTGIYEQYF.

The rearrangement uses TRBV12-3 or TRBV12-4 and TRBJ2-3; the TCRdb D gene call, TRBD1, has no DNA to confirm it. CDR3 length equals 15 residues. CDR3 amino acids: CASNPRGGPTDTQYF.

The chain links TRBV29-1 to TRBJ2-5; the D call of TRBD1 rests on TCRdb alone, since no DNA is present to check it. CDR1 is SQVTM, CDR2 ANQGSEA, per germline. The CDR3 has 13 residues. CDR3 sequence: CSVGQGIKETQYF.

V and J are TRBV7-2 and TRBJ2-3; TCRdb calls TRBD1, which cannot be checked without DNA. This CDR3 has 15 amino acids. Germline V gives CDR1 SGHTA, CDR2 FQGNSA. The CDR3: CASSFLLPGADTQYF.

The chain links TRBV7-2 to TRBJ2-1; TCRdb designates TRBD2, a call that cannot be tested without DNA. CDR3 length: 14 residues. CDR1 and CDR2 from the germline V gene are SGHTA and FQGNSA. Here the CDR3 reads CASSRGLAGIEQFF.

The chain links TRBV6-5 to TRBJ1-1; TCRdb selects TRBD1, and the lack of DNA leaves this call unchecked. This CDR3 contains 16 residues. Looked up from germline, CDR1 is MNHEY and CDR2 is SVGAGI. The CDR3 loop is CASSFWGDRDGTEAFF.

The V gene is TRBV11-2, the J gene TRBJ2-3. The CDR3 has 14 residues. Germline-derived CDR1 and CDR2 are SGHAT and FQNNGV. The CDR3 protein is CASSFELSTDTQYF.

The chain joins TRBV11-1 to TRBJ2-2; TCRdb gives TRBD1 as the D gene, but with no DNA this cannot be confirmed. This CDR3 spans 19 amino acids. Germline V CDR1 and CDR2: SGHAT, FQDESV (reference sequence). This CDR3 reads CASSMWTATRQANTGELFF.

The V and J genes are TRBV5-1 and TRBJ2-7. CDR1 and CDR2 from the germline V gene are SGHRS and YFSETQ. The CDR3 is 14 amino acids. The CDR3 spells CASSFVNSDYEQYF.

V is TRBV5-1 and J is TRBJ2-1; TCRdb's D call of TRBD2 is untestable without DNA. CDR1 and CDR2 from the germline V gene are SGHRS and YFSETQ. The CDR3 runs to 19 residues. The CDR3 loop is CASSLVPLHDSGRGNEQFF.

This rearrangement joins TRBV6-2 or TRBV6-3 to TRBJ2-1; absent DNA, TCRdb's TRBD1 call cannot be checked. The CDR3 spans 13 residues. Germline CDR1 MNHEY, CDR2 SVGEGT. This CDR3 reads CASSPAGGVEQFF.

The V gene is TRBV12-5, the J gene TRBJ2-1; the TCRdb call, TRBD2, lacks DNA for checking. This CDR3 comprises 12 residues. Germline V CDR1 and CDR2: LGHNT, FRNRAP. The chain's CDR3 is CASGSAGNEQFF.

This sequence joins TRBV10-3 and TRBJ2-5; TCRdb picks TRBD2, but there is no DNA to check that call. The CDR3 has 18 residues. Germline V gives CDR1 ENHRY, CDR2 SYGVKD. The CDR3 region is CAISRLAGGPESEETQYF.

V usage is TRBV6-5 and J usage is TRBJ2-1; TCRdb returns TRBD2, unconfirmable since there is no DNA. Per germline, CDR1 MNHEY and CDR2 SVGAGI. The CDR3 spans 16 residues. CDR3 loop: CASSYSLGLQTNEQFF.

The chain combines TRBV7-9 with TRBJ2-7. The CDR3 contains 13 residues. CDR1 and CDR2 (germline): SEHNR, FQNEAQ (reference sequence). CDR3 protein: CASSLGEVYEQYF.

The chain uses TRBV5-1 and TRBJ2-5. Germline CDR1 and CDR2: SGHRS and YFSETQ. The CDR3 has 14 amino acids. CDR3 sequence: CASSLPSGSETQYF.

The chain recombines TRBV18 with TRBJ2-1; absent DNA, TCRdb's TRBD2 call cannot be checked. Germline V lookup: CDR1 KGHSH, CDR2 LQKENI. This CDR3 has 16 residues. The CDR3 here is CASSPPGAGSYNEQFF.

V gene TRBV11-1 combines with J gene TRBJ2-5; TCRdb's D call of TRBD1 is untestable without DNA. Germline CDR1 is SGHAT and CDR2 is FQDESV (reference sequence). This CDR3 spans 14 amino acids. CDR3 residues: CASSQTAGQETQYF.

The rearrangement links TRBV7-9 to TRBJ2-1; TCRdb calls TRBD1, which cannot be checked without DNA. CDR3 length: 12 amino acids. The germline gives CDR1 SEHNR, CDR2 FQNEAQ (reference sequence). The CDR3: CASSLVGDRQFF. Variable domain in full (rest from reference TRBV7-9 and TRBJ2-1): DTGVSQNPRHKITKRGQNVTFRCDPISEHNRLYWYRQTLGQGPEFLTYFQNEAQLEKSRLLSDRFSAERPKGSFSTLEIQRTEQGDSAMYLCASSLVGDRQFFGPGTRLTVL.